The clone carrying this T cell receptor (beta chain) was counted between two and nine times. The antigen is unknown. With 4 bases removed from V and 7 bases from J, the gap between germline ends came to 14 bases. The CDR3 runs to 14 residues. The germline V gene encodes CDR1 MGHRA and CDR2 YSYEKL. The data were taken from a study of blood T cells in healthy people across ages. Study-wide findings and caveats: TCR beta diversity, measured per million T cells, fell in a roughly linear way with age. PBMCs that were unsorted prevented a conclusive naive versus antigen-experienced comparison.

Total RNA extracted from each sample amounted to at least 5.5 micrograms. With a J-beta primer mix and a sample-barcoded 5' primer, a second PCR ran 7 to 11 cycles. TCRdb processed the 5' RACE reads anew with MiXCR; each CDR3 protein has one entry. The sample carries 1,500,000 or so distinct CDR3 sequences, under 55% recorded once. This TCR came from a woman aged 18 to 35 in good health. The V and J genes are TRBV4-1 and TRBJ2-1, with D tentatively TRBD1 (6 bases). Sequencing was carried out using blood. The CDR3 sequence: CASSRINRVNEQFF. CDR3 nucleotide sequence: TGCGCCAGCAGCCGTATAAACAGGGTTAATGAGCAGTTCTTC.